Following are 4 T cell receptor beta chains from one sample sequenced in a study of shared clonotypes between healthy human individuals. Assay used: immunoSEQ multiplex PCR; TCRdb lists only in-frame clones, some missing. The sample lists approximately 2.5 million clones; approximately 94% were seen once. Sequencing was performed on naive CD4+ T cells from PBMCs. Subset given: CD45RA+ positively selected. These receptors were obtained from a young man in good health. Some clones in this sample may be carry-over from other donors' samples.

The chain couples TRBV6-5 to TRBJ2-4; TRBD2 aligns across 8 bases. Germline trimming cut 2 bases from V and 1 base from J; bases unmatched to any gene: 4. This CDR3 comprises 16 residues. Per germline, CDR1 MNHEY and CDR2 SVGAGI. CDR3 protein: CASSYPGGGAKNIQYF. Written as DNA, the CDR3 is TGTGCCAGCAGTTACCCGGGAGGGGGGGCCAAAAACATTCAGTACTTC.

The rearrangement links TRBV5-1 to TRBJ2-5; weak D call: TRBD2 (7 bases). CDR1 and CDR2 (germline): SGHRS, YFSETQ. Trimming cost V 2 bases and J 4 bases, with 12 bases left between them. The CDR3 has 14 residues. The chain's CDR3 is CASSFGGAVETQYF. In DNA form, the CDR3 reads TGCGCCAGCAGCTTTGGGGGGGCGGTAGAGACCCAGTACTTC.

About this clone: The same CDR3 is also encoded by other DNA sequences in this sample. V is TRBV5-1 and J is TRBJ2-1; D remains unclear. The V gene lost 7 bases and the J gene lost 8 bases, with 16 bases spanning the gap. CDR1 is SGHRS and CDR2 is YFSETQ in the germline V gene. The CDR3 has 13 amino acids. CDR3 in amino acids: CASSLTLGDEQFF. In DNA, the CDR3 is TGCGCCAGCTCTTTAACTCTGGGCGATGAGCAGTTCTTC.

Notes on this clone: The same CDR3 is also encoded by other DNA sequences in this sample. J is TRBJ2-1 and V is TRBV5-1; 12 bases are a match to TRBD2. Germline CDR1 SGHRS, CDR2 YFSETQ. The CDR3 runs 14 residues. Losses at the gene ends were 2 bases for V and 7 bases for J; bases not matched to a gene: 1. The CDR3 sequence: CASSFGTSGNEQFF. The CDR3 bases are TGCGCCAGCAGCTTTGGGACTAGCGGGAATGAGCAGTTCTTC.